The 25 T cell receptor beta chains below all came from one sample that was sequenced in a study of blood T cell repertoires in COVID-19. The repertoire was sequenced with immunoSEQ multiplex PCR; TCRdb's copy has only in-frame clones and lacks some. The sample gives 150,000 to 200,000 clones, more than 65% of which show up once; more than 9.5% is in the top ten. Sequenced: PBMCs or T cells enriched from blood (not recorded which). These receptors all stem from a man aged 45-65 years who had recovered from COVID-19.

This sequence joins TRBV5-1 and TRBJ2-5; 11 bases agree with TRBD2. In germline, CDR1 is SGHRS, CDR2 YFSETQ. This CDR3 region has 15 residues. After removal of 4 bases from V and 3 bases from J, the junction contained 5 bases not matched to a gene. The CDR3 DNA follows: TGCGCCAGCAGCCCGTCGGGACTAGCGGAAGAGACCCAGTACTTC. This sequence encodes CASSPSGLAEETQYF.

This chain joins TRBV2 and TRBJ2-7; the match to TRBD2 covers 8 bases. Germline trimming cut 8 bases from V and 0 bases from J; bases unmatched to any gene: 6. The CDR3 extends over 14 amino acids. CDR1 is SNHLY and CDR2 is FYNNEI in the germline V gene. The CDR3 nucleotides read TGTGCCAGCTTGGGGCGGGAGGACTCCTACGAGCAGTACTTC. Its protein is CASLGREDSYEQYF. The whole variable domain, remainder taken from reference TRBV2 and TRBJ2-7, is EPEVTQTPSHQVTQMGQEVILRCVPISNHLYFYWYRQILGQKVEFLVSFYNNEISEKSEIFDDQFSVERPDGSNFTLKIRSTKLEDSAMYFCASLGREDSYEQYFGPGTRLTVT.

The J gene is TRBJ2-2, the V gene TRBV30, with unresolved D. Trimming took off 4 bases at V and 5 bases at J, with 14 bases between the two ends. CDR1 GTSNPN and CDR2 SVGIG come from the germline V gene (reference sequence). The CDR3 length is 14 residues. CDR3 DNA: TGTGCCTGGACCAGAGGCTCTCATACCGGGGAGCTGTTTTTT. Its protein is CAWTRGSHTGELFF.

This clone was found once. This chain joins TRBV2 and TRBJ2-7; 9 bases line up with TRBD2. The CDR3 contains 14 residues. Germline V lookup: CDR1 SNHLY, CDR2 FYNNEI. The ends lost 6 bases at V and 2 bases at J; junction bases unmatched: 5. The CDR3 region is CASRPTSGTYEQYF. CDR3 nucleotide sequence: TGTGCCAGCAGACCGACTAGCGGCACCTACGAGCAGTACTTC.

The chain employs TRBV6-5 and TRBJ1-2, with no clear D. In germline, CDR1 is MNHEY, CDR2 SVGAGI. V lost 2 bases, J lost 5 bases, and 6 bases lay in between. This CDR3 region has 12 residues. The CDR3 loop reads CASSYGNYGYTF. For the CDR3, the DNA is TGTGCCAGCAGTTACGGCAATTATGGCTACACCTTC.

This chain uses TRBV19 with TRBJ2-2, with D possibly matching TRBD2 (5 bases). Germline values: CDR1 LNHDA, CDR2 SQIVND (reference sequence). Trimming left V 8 bases short and J 6 bases short, with 25 bases between. This CDR3 is 17 amino acids long. The DNA for the CDR3 is TGTGCCAGTCAGCCCCTCGGGGTTCGCGGGTCATCCGGGGAGCTGTTTTTT. Translated, it gives CASQPLGVRGSSGELFF.

This clone was observed a single time. This sequence joins TRBV24-1 and TRBJ1-5; the match to TRBD1 covers 11 bases. Per the germline V gene, CDR1 is KGHDR and CDR2 is SFDVKD. This CDR3 region has 16 residues. With 3 bases clipped from V and 3 bases from J, the junction kept 3 bases outside the gene matches. CDR3 sequence (DNA): TGTGCCACCAGTGATCCGGGACAGGGGGACAATCAGCCCCAGCATTTT. It translates to CATSDPGQGDNQPQHF.

This clone was counted between two and nine times. Other DNA sequences in this sample translate to the same CDR3. The V and J genes are TRBV5-1 and TRBJ2-2, with TRBD1 matching 8 bases. Unmatched junction bases numbered 1, after V lost 3 bases and J lost 6 bases. Germline loops: CDR1 SGHRS, CDR2 YFSETQ. The CDR3 is 13 amino acids. The DNA for the CDR3 is TGCGCCAGCAGCTCACAGGGGGCCGGGGAGCTGTTTTTT. Protein product: CASSSQGAGELFF.

J is TRBJ1-1 and V is TRBV7-3; D unclear. The length of the CDR3 is 13 residues. The V gene's germline CDR1 is SGHTA and CDR2 FQGTGA. The V end lost 5 bases, the J end lost 3 bases, and 10 bases lay between the germline ends. CDR3 sequence: CASSPNRYTEAFF. The CDR3 nucleotides are TGTGCCAGCAGCCCTAACAGATACACTGAAGCTTTCTTT.

V and J are TRBV7-8 and TRBJ2-1; the match to TRBD2 covers 11 bases. Germline V gene data show CDR1 as SGHVS and CDR2 as FQNEAQ. J was trimmed by 6 bases and V by 3 bases; bases with no gene match: 4. The CDR3 is 15 residues long. The CDR3 reads CASSLTSGTFNEQFF. The CDR3 nucleotides read TGTGCCAGCAGCTTGACTAGCGGGACTTTCAATGAGCAGTTCTTC.

The V call is TRBV28, the J call TRBJ2-3; a weak D match, TRBD2 (6 bases). Germline CDR1 MDHEN, CDR2 SYDVKM. This CDR3 spans 13 amino acids. Trimming took 8 bases from V and 5 from J, leaving 14 bases between them. The chain's CDR3 is CASRDFTRDTQYF. CDR3 DNA: TGTGCCAGCCGGGACTTTACCAGAGATACGCAGTATTTT.

This chain links TRBV4-1 with TRBJ2-3, with 9 bases lining up with TRBD2. The CDR3 is made up of 16 amino acids. Germline V gives CDR1 MGHRA, CDR2 YSYEKL. Trimming cost V 4 bases and J 2 bases; bases outside gene matches: 7. The CDR3 DNA is TGCGCCAGCAGCCTGGTAGCGGGGGAATTCACAGATACGCAGTATTTT. Translated, it gives CASSLVAGEFTDTQYF.

The V and J genes are TRBV7-2 and TRBJ2-5, with 11 nucleotides matching TRBD2. After removal of 5 bases from V and 4 bases from J, the junction contained 3 bases not matched to a gene. Germline values: CDR1 SGHTA, CDR2 FQGNSA. This CDR3 spans 14 amino acids. The CDR3 DNA is TGTGCCAGCAGCGCGGGACTAGCGGTAGAGACCCAGTACTTC. It specifies CASSAGLAVETQYF. The full variable domain, its missing parts supplied by reference TRBV7-2 and TRBJ2-5, is GAGVSQSPSNKVTEKGKDVELRCDPISGHTALYWYRQSLGQGLEFLIYFQGNSAPDKSGLPSDRFSAERTGGSVSTLTIQRTQQEDSAVYLCASSAGLAVETQYFGPGTRLLVL.

This sequence joins TRBV11-1 and TRBJ1-2, with 12 bases that match TRBD1. Germline V gene data show CDR1 as SGHAT and CDR2 as FQDESV (reference sequence). After removal of 8 bases from V and 8 bases from J, the junction contained 9 bases not matched to a gene. The CDR3 has 14 amino acids. Here the CDR3 reads CASGLGQGAEGYTF. In DNA form, the CDR3 reads TGTGCCAGCGGATTGGGACAGGGGGCAGAAGGCTACACCTTC.

The chain recombines TRBV14 with TRBJ2-7; TRBD2 is a possible D gene (6 bases). The germline V gene has CDR1 SGHDN and CDR2 FVKESK. This CDR3 has 15 residues. Trimming left V 2 bases short and J 3 bases short, with 14 bases between. CDR3 residues: CASSQTRDLFYEQYF. CDR3 coding DNA: TGTGCCAGCAGCCAAACCCGGGACTTGTTCTACGAGCAGTACTTC. Supplemented by reference TRBV14 and TRBJ2-7, the full variable domain reads EAGVTQFPSHSVIEKGQTVTLRCDPISGHDNLYWYRRVMGKEIKFLLHFVKESKQDESGMPNNRFLAERTGGTYSTLKVQPAELEDSGVYFCASSQTRDLFYEQYFGPGTRLTVT.

V usage is TRBV12-3 or TRBV12-4 and J usage is TRBJ1-2; D is unresolved. The CDR3 spans 11 residues. V was shortened by 3 bases and J by 14 bases, with 13 bases between the two germline ends. The CDR3 here is CASSLFPPATF. The CDR3 DNA reads TGTGCCAGCAGTTTGTTTCCGCCTGCGACCTTC.

The chain recombines TRBV3-1 (or the pseudogene TRBV3-2) with TRBJ1-1; no clear D. Trimming took 1 base from V and 1 from J, leaving 10 bases between them. Germline-derived CDR1 and CDR2 are LGHDT and YNNKEL (reference sequence). The CDR3 loop spans 15 amino acids. CDR3 nucleotide sequence: TGTGCCAGCAGCCAAGGGGTGAGCGCGAACACTGAAGCTTTCTTT. Translating gives CASSQGVSANTEAFF.

The rearrangement joins TRBV5-4 to TRBJ2-1; 12 bases fit TRBD2. There are 16 residues in the CDR3. V was pared by 0 bases and J by 5 bases, with 3 bases of the junction left unmatched. Germline loops: CDR1 SGHNT, CDR2 YYREEE (reference sequence). The CDR3 loop reads CASSLVLAGGDNEQFF. The CDR3, as DNA: TGTGCCAGCAGCTTGGTTCTAGCGGGAGGGGACAATGAGCAGTTCTTC.

V and J are TRBV30 and TRBJ2-2, with TRBD2 as a possible D gene (5 bases). This CDR3 is 11 amino acids long. Deletions cut 3 bases from V and 10 bases from J, with 9 bases between. Germline CDR1 is GTSNPN and CDR2 is SVGIG (reference sequence). CDR3 protein: CAWRDWEELFF. CDR3 in DNA: TGTGCCTGGAGGGACTGGGAGGAGCTGTTTTTT.

The chain recombines TRBV27 with TRBJ2-5; 8 nucleotides agree with TRBD2. Germline CDR1 is MNHEY and CDR2 is SMNVEV (reference sequence). This CDR3 is 15 amino acids long. V was pared by 0 bases and J by 5 bases, with 5 bases of the junction left unmatched. CDR3 in amino acids: CASSLSGTSDETQYF. The CDR3 nucleotides are TGTGCCAGCAGTTTATCCGGGACTAGTGACGAGACCCAGTACTTC.

The chain employs TRBV6-5 and TRBJ1-1, with a tentative D call TRBD1 (5 bases). CDR1 is MNHEY and CDR2 is SVGAGI in the germline V gene. V was clipped by 6 bases and J by 5 bases, with 16 bases between them. CDR3 length: 14 amino acids. The CDR3 DNA sequence: TGTGCCAGCAGACAAACCGGGTCAGGGACTGAAGCTTTCTTT. Translated: CASRQTGSGTEAFF.

The rearrangement uses TRBV14 and TRBJ2-7; no firm D call. The ends were cut back, 5 bases at V and 4 bases at J, with 6 bases in the middle. This CDR3 region has 11 residues. CDR1 SGHDN and CDR2 FVKESK come from the germline V gene. CDR3 coding DNA: TGTGCCAGCAGCTACTTTTACGAGCAGTACTTC. As protein: CASSYFYEQYF.

About this clone: The same CDR3 arises from other DNA sequences in this sample as well. The chain uses TRBV7-3 and TRBJ2-3; 7 bases map to TRBD2. Unmatched junction bases numbered 0, after V lost 2 bases and J lost 1 base. The CDR3 is 14 residues long. The germline CDR1 and CDR2 sequences are SGHTA and FQGTGA. In DNA, the CDR3 is TGTGCCAGCAGCTTACTAGCGGGCACAGATACGCAGTATTTT. Protein sequence: CASSLLAGTDTQYF.

The V call is TRBV6-6, the J call TRBJ1-6, with 8 bases aligning to TRBD1. The J segment lost 7 bases and the V segment lost 5 bases, leaving 4 bases of the junction unmatched. The CDR3 sequence is 14 residues long. The germline gives CDR1 MNHNY, CDR2 SVGAGI (reference sequence). The CDR3 sequence: CASSPRQGNSPLHF. In DNA form, the CDR3 reads TGTGCCAGCAGTCCACGACAGGGGAATTCACCCCTCCACTTT.

V and J are TRBV27 and TRBJ1-5, with TRBD1 as a possible D gene (5 bases). Germline CDR1 and CDR2: MNHEY and SMNVEV (reference sequence). V lost 5 bases and J 5 bases, leaving 10 bases between the germline ends. This CDR3 has 13 amino acids. DNA of the CDR3: TGTGCCAGCAGTCAGGGTTTTGATCAGCCCCAGCATTTT. This encodes CASSQGFDQPQHF.